In this sample, the clone carrying this T cell receptor (beta chain) turned up a few times. What it binds is not known. These data are taken from a study of CD8 T cells in ankylosing spondylitis. Broader study findings: Reportedly, matched ankylosing spondylitis synovial fluid was significantly enriched for disease-linked clones.

TCRdb reprocessed the 5' RACE reads with MiXCR, giving one entry per CDR3 protein. Of a few hundred thousand distinct CDR3 sequences listed, less than 25% are singletons. Trimming left V 6 bases short and J 3 bases short, with 9 bases between. The V gene's germline CDR1 is MDHEN and CDR2 SYDVKM. CDR3 length: 13 residues. This TCR came from a female donor with ankylosing spondylitis or in good health (not recorded which). The sequenced sample was blood, either unsorted or a sorted T cell fraction (not recorded which). The rearrangement links TRBV28 to TRBJ2-4; D call uncertain. The chain's CDR3 is CASRWQGKNIQYF. CDR3 in DNA: TGTGCCAGCAGGTGGCAAGGCAAAAACATTCAGTACTTC.